This T cell receptor (beta chain) was identified during a study of identical twins listed by TCRdb under 2016. Notes on the research overall: TCR alpha and beta repertoires from monozygotic twins, unrelated adults of various ages and cord blood were deep-sequenced to test whether fetal clonotypes persist. To rule out contamination, replicate twin experiments were performed at different times with different library preparation protocols.

Worth noting for this clonotype: It lacks a known antigen. No qualities accompany the bases; no much larger clone lies one base away.

The library was made by 5' RACE. TCRdb shows the sequencer as Illumina HiSeq 2000. A universal primer binding site was added through template switching, and the final cDNA carried a unique molecular identifier so that TCR cDNA molecules could be counted accurately. First-strand cDNA for TCR alpha and beta chains was synthesized from specific primers in the conserved constant-segment region. To control for contamination, every cDNA library was double barcoded, receiving both a SMART-Mk sample barcode and Illumina barcodes. TruSeq adapter sequences and Illumina sample barcodes were added in two successive PCR steps. The TCR alpha and beta cDNA libraries were sequenced on the Illumina HiSeq platform using custom primers. Turning to the authors' computational methods: MiGEC processed the raw reads to extract unique molecular identifiers, while MiXCR was used to determine the CDR3 positions. For each individual, recombination models were inferred using an EM algorithm with the repgenHMM and IGoR tools. The tcR package in R was used for shared clonotype analysis, with sharing normalized by the product of cloneset sizes. Out-of-frame nonproductive sequences were analyzed to study raw recombination free of thymic and clonal selection effects. TCRdb trimmed public reads at Q25 via fastp, called clones via MiXCR and kept in-frame beta chains. Every CDR3 protein is listed once, alongside the most common genes and DNA of its rows. The V and J calls come from TCRdb's annotation, not from the publication. The sample table shows around 1.7 million distinct CDR3 sequences, and about 30% are seen once. The top ten constitute approximately 0.25% of the sample.

Overall study results and their limits: Abundant cord blood beta clonotypes had fewer insertions, young adult naive repertoires showed a similar but weaker trend, and memory repertoires showed no such trend. Because the same donors could not be followed over many years, the conclusions relied on cross-sectional statistical analysis. A weaker excess of twin sharing was found in beta out-of-frame sequences because the signal-to-noise ratio was lowered by fewer shared sequences. Out-of-frame TCR alpha sharing in monozygotic twins was systematically underestimated by recombination models, whereas sharing between unrelated individuals was in agreement with the recombination models. Compared with coincidental sharing between unrelated individuals, out-of-frame TCR alpha sequences shared between twins had an excess of sequences with low generation probability. Zero-insertion analyses could be partly confounded by invariant T cells such as MAIT and iNKT, though diverse VJ usage argued against such confounding for most clonotypes.

V ends up 3 bases short and J 2 bases short, with an unmatched junction base count of 10. The CDR3 sequence holds 18 residues, the cysteine and phenylalanine included. Of the read, only the CDR3 DNA is kept; its 54 bases are in frame from base 1. The CDR1 and CDR2 encoded by the germline V gene are SGHVT and SQSDAQ. All donors were healthy Caucasians. The V gene is TRBV7-4 and the J gene is TRBJ1-6; the junction holds 7 bases that match TRBD1. The TCR originated in a newborn girl in good health. Sequenced material: cord blood. The DNA is TGTGCCAGCAGCTTGGGCGACAGGGTTTGGGCCTATAATTCACCCCTCCACTTT. Its translation reads: CASSLGDRVWAYNSPLHF.